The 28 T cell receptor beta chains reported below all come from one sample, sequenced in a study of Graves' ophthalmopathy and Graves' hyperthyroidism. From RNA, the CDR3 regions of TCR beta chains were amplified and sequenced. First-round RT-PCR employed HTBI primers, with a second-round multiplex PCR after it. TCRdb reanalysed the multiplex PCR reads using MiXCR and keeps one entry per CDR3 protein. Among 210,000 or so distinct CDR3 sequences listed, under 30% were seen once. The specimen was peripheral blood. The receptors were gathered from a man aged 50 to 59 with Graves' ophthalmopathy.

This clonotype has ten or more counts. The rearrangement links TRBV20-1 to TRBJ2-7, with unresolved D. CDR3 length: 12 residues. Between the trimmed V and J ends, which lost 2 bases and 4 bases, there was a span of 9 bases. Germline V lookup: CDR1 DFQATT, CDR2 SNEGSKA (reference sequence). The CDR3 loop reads CSARKSRYEQYF. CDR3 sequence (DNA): TGCAGTGCTAGAAAAAGTCGTTACGAGCAGTACTTC.

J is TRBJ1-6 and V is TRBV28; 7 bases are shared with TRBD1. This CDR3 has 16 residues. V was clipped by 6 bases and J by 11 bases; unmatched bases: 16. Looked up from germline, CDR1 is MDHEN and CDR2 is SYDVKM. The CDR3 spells CASRGGPGQSLAPLHF. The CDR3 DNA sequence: TGTGCCAGCAGAGGGGGCCCAGGACAATCGCTGGCACCCCTCCACTTT.

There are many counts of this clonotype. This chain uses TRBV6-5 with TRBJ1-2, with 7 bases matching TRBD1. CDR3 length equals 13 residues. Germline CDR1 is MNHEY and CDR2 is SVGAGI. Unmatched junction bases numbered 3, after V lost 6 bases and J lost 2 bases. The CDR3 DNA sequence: TGTGCCAGCAGAGTGGGACAGAACTATGGCTACACCTTC. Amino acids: CASRVGQNYGYTF.

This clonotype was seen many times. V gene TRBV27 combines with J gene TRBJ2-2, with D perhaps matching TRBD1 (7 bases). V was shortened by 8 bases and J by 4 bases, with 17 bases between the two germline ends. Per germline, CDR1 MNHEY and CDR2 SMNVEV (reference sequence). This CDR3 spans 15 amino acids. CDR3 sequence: CASHRGTAVTGELFF. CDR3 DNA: TGTGCCAGCCATCGGGGGACAGCAGTCACCGGGGAGCTGTTTTTT.

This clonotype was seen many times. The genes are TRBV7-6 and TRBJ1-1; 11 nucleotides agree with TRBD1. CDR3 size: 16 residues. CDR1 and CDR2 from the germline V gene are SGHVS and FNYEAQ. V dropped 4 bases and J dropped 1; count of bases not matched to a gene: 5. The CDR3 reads CASSSRTGGSNTEAFF. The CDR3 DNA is TGTGCCAGCAGCTCTAGGACAGGGGGCTCGAACACTGAAGCTTTCTTT.

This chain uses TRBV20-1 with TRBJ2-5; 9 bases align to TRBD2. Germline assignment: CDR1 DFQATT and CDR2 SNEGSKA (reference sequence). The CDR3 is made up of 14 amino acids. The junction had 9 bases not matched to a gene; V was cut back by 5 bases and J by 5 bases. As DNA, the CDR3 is TGCAGTGCTCCGACTAGCGGACCTGCGGAGACCCAGTACTTC. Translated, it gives CSAPTSGPAETQYF.

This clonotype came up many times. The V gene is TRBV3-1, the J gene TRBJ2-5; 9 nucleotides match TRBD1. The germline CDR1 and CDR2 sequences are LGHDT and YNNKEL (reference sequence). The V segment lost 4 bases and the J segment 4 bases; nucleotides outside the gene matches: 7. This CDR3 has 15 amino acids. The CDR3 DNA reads TGTGCCAGCAGCCGGTGGGACAGGGTAGGAGAGACCCAGTACTTC. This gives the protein CASSRWDRVGETQYF.

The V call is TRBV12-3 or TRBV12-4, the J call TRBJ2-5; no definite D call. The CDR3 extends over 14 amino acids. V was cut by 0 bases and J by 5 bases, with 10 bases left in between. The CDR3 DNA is TGTGCCAGCAGTTTAGCTGGGGTTCTTGAGACCCAGTACTTC. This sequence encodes CASSLAGVLETQYF.

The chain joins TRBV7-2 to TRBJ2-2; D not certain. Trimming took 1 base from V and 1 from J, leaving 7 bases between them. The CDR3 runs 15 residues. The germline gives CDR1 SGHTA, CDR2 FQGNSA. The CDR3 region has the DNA TGTGCCAGCAGCTTAGTGCATCTGAACACCGGGGAGCTGTTTTTT. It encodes CASSLVHLNTGELFF.

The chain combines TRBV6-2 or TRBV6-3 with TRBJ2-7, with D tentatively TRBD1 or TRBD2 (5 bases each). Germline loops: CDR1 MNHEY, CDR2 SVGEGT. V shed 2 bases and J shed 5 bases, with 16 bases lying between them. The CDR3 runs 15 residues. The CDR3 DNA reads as TGTGCCAGCAGTTACCGATCCGGGACGCCGAACGAGCAGTACTTC. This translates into CASSYRSGTPNEQYF.

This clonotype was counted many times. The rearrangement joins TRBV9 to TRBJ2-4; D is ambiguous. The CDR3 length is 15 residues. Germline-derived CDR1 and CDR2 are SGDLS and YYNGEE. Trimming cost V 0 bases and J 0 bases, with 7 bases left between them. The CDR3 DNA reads TGTGCCAGCAGCGTAGGACCGGTAGCCAAAAACATTCAGTACTTC. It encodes CASSVGPVAKNIQYF.

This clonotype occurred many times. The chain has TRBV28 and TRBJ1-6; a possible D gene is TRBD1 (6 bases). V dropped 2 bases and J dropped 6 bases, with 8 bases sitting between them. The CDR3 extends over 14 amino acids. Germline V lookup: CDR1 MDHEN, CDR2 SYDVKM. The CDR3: CASSLRTANSPLHF. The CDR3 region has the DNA TGTGCCAGCAGTTTACGGACAGCTAATTCACCCCTCCACTTT.

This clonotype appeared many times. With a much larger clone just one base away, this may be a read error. CDR3 nucleotides: TGTGCCAGCAGCTTAGCGGGAGCGAACACTGGAGCTTTCTTT. This translates into CASSLAGANTGAFF. This sequence joins TRBV11-1 and TRBJ1-1, with unresolved D. The CDR3 has 14 residues. Germline assignment: CDR1 SGHAT and CDR2 FQDESV (reference sequence).

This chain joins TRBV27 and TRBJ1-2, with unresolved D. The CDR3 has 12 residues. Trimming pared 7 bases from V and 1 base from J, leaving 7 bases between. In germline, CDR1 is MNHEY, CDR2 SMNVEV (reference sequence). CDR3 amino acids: CASMGLNYGYTF. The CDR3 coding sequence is TGTGCCAGCATGGGCCTTAACTATGGCTACACCTTC.

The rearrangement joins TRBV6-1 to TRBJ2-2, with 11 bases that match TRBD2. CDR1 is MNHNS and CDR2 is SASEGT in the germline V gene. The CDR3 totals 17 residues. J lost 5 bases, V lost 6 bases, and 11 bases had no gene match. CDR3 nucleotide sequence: TGTGCCAGCAGATCCCGGCTAGCGGGAGGAGGTACCGGGGAGCTGTTTTTT. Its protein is CASRSRLAGGGTGELFF.

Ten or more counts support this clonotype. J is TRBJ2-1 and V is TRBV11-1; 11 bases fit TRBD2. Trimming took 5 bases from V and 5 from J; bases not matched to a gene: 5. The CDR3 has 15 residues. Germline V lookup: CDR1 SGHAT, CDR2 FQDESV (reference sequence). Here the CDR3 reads CASSILAGVNNEQFF. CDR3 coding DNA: TGTGCCAGCAGCATACTAGCGGGGGTGAACAATGAGCAGTTCTTC.

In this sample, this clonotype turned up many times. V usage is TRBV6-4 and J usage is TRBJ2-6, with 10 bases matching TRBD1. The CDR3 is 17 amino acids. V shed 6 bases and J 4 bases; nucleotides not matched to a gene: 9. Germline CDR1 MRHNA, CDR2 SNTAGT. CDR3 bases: TGTGCCAGCAGGAGGGGACAGGGGTCGACAGGGGCCAACGTCCTGACTTTC. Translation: CASRRGQGSTGANVLTF.

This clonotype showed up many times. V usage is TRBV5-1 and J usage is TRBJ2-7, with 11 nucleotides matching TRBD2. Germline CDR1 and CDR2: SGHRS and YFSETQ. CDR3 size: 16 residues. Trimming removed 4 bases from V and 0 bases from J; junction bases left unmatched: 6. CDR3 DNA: TGCGCCAGCAGCCCCCCGACTAGCGGGACCTCCTACGAGCAGTACTTC. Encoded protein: CASSPPTSGTSYEQYF.

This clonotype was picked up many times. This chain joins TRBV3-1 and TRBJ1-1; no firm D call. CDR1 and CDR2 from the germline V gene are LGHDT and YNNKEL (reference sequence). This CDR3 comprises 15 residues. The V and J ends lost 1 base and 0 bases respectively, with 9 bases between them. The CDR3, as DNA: TGTGCCAGCAGCCAAGTTGGGTGGATGAACACTGAAGCTTTCTTT. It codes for CASSQVGWMNTEAFF.

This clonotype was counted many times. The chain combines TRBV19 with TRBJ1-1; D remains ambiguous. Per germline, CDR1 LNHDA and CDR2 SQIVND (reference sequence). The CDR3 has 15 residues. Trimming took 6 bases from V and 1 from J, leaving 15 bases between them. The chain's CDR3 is CASRLIGLTNTEAFF. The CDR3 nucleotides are TGTGCCAGTAGACTAATCGGACTGACGAACACTGAAGCTTTCTTT.

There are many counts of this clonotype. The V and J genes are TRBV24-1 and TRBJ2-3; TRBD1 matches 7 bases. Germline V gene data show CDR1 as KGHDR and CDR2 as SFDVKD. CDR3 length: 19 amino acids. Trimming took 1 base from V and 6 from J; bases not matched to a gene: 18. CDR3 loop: CATSDFRDSRGQIKDTQYF. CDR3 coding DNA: TGTGCCACCAGTGATTTTCGGGACAGCCGTGGGCAGATAAAGGATACGCAGTATTTT.

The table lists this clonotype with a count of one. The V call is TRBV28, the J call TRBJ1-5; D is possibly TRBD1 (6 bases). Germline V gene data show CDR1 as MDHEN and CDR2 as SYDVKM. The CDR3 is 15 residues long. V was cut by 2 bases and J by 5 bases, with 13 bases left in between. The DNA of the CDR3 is TGTGCCAGCAGTTTAAAACCAGCAGGGGATCAGCCCCAGCATTTT. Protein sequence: CASSLKPAGDQPQHF.

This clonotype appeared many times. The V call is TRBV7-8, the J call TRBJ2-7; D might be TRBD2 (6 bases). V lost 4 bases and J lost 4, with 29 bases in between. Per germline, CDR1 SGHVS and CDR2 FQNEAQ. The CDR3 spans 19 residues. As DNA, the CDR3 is TGTGCCAGCAGCTCAAACACGGGACTTAGGATCGCCTCGAGATACGAGCAGTACTTC. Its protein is CASSSNTGLRIASRYEQYF. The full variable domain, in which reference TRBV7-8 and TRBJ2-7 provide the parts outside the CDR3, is GAGVSQSPRYKVAKRGQDVALRCDPISGHVSLFWYQQALGQGPEFLTYFQNEAQLDKSGLPSDRFFAERPEGSVSTLKIQRTQQEDSAVYLCASSSNTGLRIASRYEQYFGPGTRLTVT.

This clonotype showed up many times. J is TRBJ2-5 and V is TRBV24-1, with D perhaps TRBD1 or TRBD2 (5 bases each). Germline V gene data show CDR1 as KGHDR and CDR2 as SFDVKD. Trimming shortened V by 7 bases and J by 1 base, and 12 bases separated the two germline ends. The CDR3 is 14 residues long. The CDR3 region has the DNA TGTGCCACCAGCGGGGACCGATTCCAAGAGACCCAGTACTTC. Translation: CATSGDRFQETQYF.

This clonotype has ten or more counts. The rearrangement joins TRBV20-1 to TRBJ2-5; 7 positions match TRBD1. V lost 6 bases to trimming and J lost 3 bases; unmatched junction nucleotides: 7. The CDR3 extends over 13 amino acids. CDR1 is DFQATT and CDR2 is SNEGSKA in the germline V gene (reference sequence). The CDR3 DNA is TGCAGTGCCCCGGGACAGACCAAAGAGACCCAGTACTTC. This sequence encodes CSAPGQTKETQYF.

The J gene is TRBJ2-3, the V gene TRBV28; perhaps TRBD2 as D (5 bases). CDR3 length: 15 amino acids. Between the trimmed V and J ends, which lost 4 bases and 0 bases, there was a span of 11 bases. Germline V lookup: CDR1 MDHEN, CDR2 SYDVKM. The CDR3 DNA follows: TGTGCCAGCAGTTCCCGCTGGGAGAGCACAGATACGCAGTATTTT. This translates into CASSSRWESTDTQYF. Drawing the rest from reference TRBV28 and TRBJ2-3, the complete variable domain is DVKVTQSSRYLVKRTGEKVFLECVQDMDHENMFWYRQDPGLGLRLIYFSYDVKMKEKGDIPEGYSVSREKKERFSLILESASTNQTSMYLCASSSRWESTDTQYFGPGTRLTVL.

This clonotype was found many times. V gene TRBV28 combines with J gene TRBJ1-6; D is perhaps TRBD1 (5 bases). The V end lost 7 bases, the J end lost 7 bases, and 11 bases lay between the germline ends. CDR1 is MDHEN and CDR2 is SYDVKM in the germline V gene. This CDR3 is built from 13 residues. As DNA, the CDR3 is TGTGCCAGCATAGGTGGGGGAAATTCACCCCTCCACTTT. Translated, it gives CASIGGGNSPLHF.

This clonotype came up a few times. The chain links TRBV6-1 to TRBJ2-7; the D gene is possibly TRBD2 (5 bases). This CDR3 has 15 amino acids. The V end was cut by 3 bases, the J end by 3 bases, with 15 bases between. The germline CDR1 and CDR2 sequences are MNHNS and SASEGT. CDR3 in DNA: TGTGCCAGCAGTGACCCTAGCACATTGATCTACGAGCAGTACTTC. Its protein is CASSDPSTLIYEQYF.